Shown below are 23 T cell receptor beta chains from a single sample sequenced in a study of EBV T-cell therapy then PD-1 blockade in nasopharyngeal carcinoma. Treatment defined: AdE1-LMPpoly-expanded autologous EBV-specific T-cell therapy followed by anti-PD-1 nivolumab. The antigens these receptors bind are not known. The assay was immunoSEQ multiplex PCR, and TCRdb's table has in-frame clones only and misses some. The sample includes some 17,000 clones, approximately 88% of them seen just once. The material sequenced was CD8+ T cells from blood, taken at day 0 from a patient whose treatment included autologous EBV-specific T cells and nivolumab. These receptors originate from a man aged 40-50 years with nasopharyngeal carcinoma.

As concerns this clone: Other DNA sequences in the sample encode the same CDR3. The chain recombines TRBV6-5 with TRBJ1-2; tentative D call: TRBD1 (5 bases). CDR1 and CDR2 (germline): MNHEY, SVGAGI. The CDR3 contains 12 residues. V lost 6 bases and J 6 bases, leaving 11 bases between the germline ends. CDR3 residues: CASSLVGDGYTF. Written as DNA, the CDR3 is TGTGCCAGCAGCCTGGTGGGGGATGGCTACACCTTC.

This clone was recorded only once. The chain combines TRBV7-9 with TRBJ2-1, with 10 nucleotides matching TRBD2. The CDR3 consists of 18 residues. V was clipped by 6 bases and J by 5 bases; unmatched bases: 16. Germline values: CDR1 SEHNR, CDR2 FQNEAQ (reference sequence). The DNA of the CDR3 is TGTGCCAGCAGAGAGCTCCCTAGCGGGGGCCAAGGGAACAATGAGCAGTTCTTC. Translation gives CASRELPSGGQGNNEQFF.

The chain is built from TRBV7-2 and TRBJ1-2, with a tentative D call TRBD1 (5 bases). In germline, CDR1 is SGHTA, CDR2 FQGNSA. This CDR3 spans 14 amino acids. Trimming took off 10 bases at V and 6 bases at J, with 21 bases between the two ends. The CDR3 sequence is CATDSGGGLDGYTF. The CDR3 region has the DNA TGTGCCACCGACTCCGGGGGGGGTTTGGATGGCTACACCTTC.

By share, this clone ranks as medium-sized. The gene calls are TRBV7-3 and TRBJ2-1, with D tentatively TRBD1 (5 bases). Germline loops: CDR1 SGHTA, CDR2 FQGTGA. V was pared by 5 bases and J by 8 bases, with 22 bases between. This CDR3 has 16 amino acids. Here the CDR3 reads CASSPGALPGWDEQFF. The CDR3 DNA is TGTGCCAGCAGCCCTGGGGCCCTCCCCGGGTGGGATGAGCAGTTCTTC.

The chain has TRBV24-1 and TRBJ2-1; 12 bases agree with TRBD2. The CDR3 has 17 amino acids. Germline V gene lookup returns CDR1 KGHDR and CDR2 SFDVKD. The V segment lost 6 bases and the J segment 3 bases; nucleotides outside the gene matches: 8. The CDR3 coding sequence is TGTGCCACCAGTTCTGATGAACTAGCGGGGGGCTACAATGAGCAGTTCTTC. Protein product: CATSSDELAGGYNEQFF.

This chain uses TRBV2 with TRBJ1-2; no firm D call. The V gene lost 6 bases and the J gene lost 3 bases, with 5 bases spanning the gap. The CDR3 is 11 amino acids. The germline gives CDR1 SNHLY, CDR2 FYNNEI. The CDR3 DNA follows: TGTGCCAGCAGGAGACACTATGGCTACACCTTC. Protein: CASRRHYGYTF.

The J gene is TRBJ1-5, the V gene TRBV3-1 (or the pseudogene TRBV3-2); TRBD1 agrees at 8 bases. Germline-derived CDR1 and CDR2 are LGHDT and YNNKEL (reference sequence). Losses at the gene ends were 0 bases for V and 4 bases for J; bases not matched to a gene: 11. The CDR3 is 18 residues long. In DNA, the CDR3 is TGTGCCAGCAGCCAAGATCCGTACTTAGACAGGGGTAATCAGCCCCAGCATTTT. Translation: CASSQDPYLDRGNQPQHF.

The chain employs TRBV9 and TRBJ1-1, with D unclear. CDR3 size: 13 residues. With 0 bases removed from V and 2 bases from J, the gap between germline ends came to 5 bases. The germline V gene encodes CDR1 SGDLS and CDR2 YYNGEE. The CDR3 loop reads CASSVELNTEAFF. The CDR3 DNA follows: TGTGCCAGCAGCGTAGAGTTAAACACTGAAGCTTTCTTT. Drawing the rest from reference TRBV9 and TRBJ1-1, the complete variable domain is DSGVTQTPKHLITATGQRVTLRCSPRSGDLSVYWYQQSLDQGLQFLIQYYNGEERAKGNILERFSAQQFPDLHSELNLSSLELGDSALYFCASSVELNTEAFFGQGTRLTVV.

This rearrangement joins TRBV13 to TRBJ2-1, with 11 nucleotides matching TRBD1. The length of the CDR3 is 16 residues. CDR1 and CDR2 from the germline V gene are PRHDT and FYEKMQ (reference sequence). With 1 base clipped from V and 3 bases from J, the junction kept 2 bases outside the gene matches. CDR3 in DNA: TGTGCCAGCAGCTTAGATGGGACAGGGGGCTACAATGAGCAGTTCTTC. As protein: CASSLDGTGGYNEQFF.

J is TRBJ1-6 and V is TRBV4-1; no firm D call. This CDR3 is built from 15 residues. Trimming cost V 3 bases and J 0 bases, with 6 bases left between them. Germline-derived CDR1 and CDR2 are MGHRA and YSYEKL. The CDR3 sequence is CASSHRGSYNSPLHF. In DNA, the CDR3 is TGCGCCAGCAGCCACCGGGGCTCCTATAATTCACCCCTCCACTTT.

The chain links TRBV3-1 (or the pseudogene TRBV3-2) to TRBJ1-3; 9 nucleotides match TRBD1. Germline-derived CDR1 and CDR2 are LGHDT and YNNKEL (reference sequence). J lost 1 base, V lost 4 bases, and 20 bases had no gene match. This CDR3 comprises 21 residues. The CDR3 spells CASSPSPRDREFRRSGNTIYF. The CDR3 DNA reads as TGTGCCAGCAGCCCGAGTCCAAGGGACAGGGAGTTTAGAAGGTCTGGAAACACCATATATTTT.

The CDR3 protein is CASSQDTAGGSYLGSPLHF. CDR3 nucleotide sequence: TGTGCCAGCAGCCAAGATACGGCAGGGGGCTCCTATTTAGGTTCACCCCTCCACTTT. The chain recombines TRBV3-1 (or the pseudogene TRBV3-2) with TRBJ1-6, with TRBD1 identical over 8 bases. Germline-derived CDR1 and CDR2 are LGHDT and YNNKEL (reference sequence). After removal of 0 bases from V and 9 bases from J, the junction contained 16 bases not matched to a gene. The CDR3 consists of 19 residues.

The J gene is TRBJ2-6, the V gene TRBV6-5; a weak D match, TRBD2 (6 bases). The CDR3 runs 15 residues. Germline V CDR1 and CDR2: MNHEY, SVGAGI. Trimming removed 5 bases from V and 0 bases from J, with 8 bases in between. The CDR3 DNA follows: TGTGCCAGCAGTCAGACTAGCTCTGGGGCCAACGTCCTGACTTTC. It yields the protein CASSQTSSGANVLTF.

The chain joins TRBV4-1 to TRBJ2-1, with D perhaps TRBD2 (6 bases). CDR1 is MGHRA, CDR2 YSYEKL, per germline. The CDR3 covers 16 residues. V lost 0 bases to trimming and J lost 2 bases, with 11 bases between them. The CDR3 DNA is TGCGCCAGCAGCCAAGATCTGTGGGGGGCCTACAATGAGCAGTTCTTC. It specifies CASSQDLWGAYNEQFF.

The chain joins TRBV21-1 to TRBJ1-5. TRBV21-1 is tagged as a pseudogene. The CDR3 extends over 13 amino acids. CDR3 nucleotide sequence: TGTGCCAGCAGATTCGATAGCAATCAGCCCCAGCATTTT. The encoded protein is CASRFDSNQPQHF.

This chain links TRBV28 with TRBJ2-2; TRBD2 might be the D (5 bases). The germline gives CDR1 MDHEN, CDR2 SYDVKM. V was shortened by 3 bases and J by 0 bases, with 8 bases between the two germline ends. This CDR3 has 15 residues. As DNA, the CDR3 is TGTGCCAGCAGTTTGCTAGCTACGAACACCGGGGAGCTGTTTTTT. As protein: CASSLLATNTGELFF.

The chain uses TRBV6-5 and TRBJ2-3, with D unresolved. This CDR3 comprises 14 residues. Trimming shortened V by 5 bases and J by 1 base, and 10 bases separated the two germline ends. CDR1 MNHEY and CDR2 SVGAGI come from the germline V gene. CDR3 sequence (DNA): TGTGCCAGCAGTCTCTCAGACCGCACAGATACGCAGTATTTT. Protein sequence: CASSLSDRTDTQYF.

V usage is TRBV2 and J usage is TRBJ1-2, with TRBD1 as a possible D gene (6 bases). Trimming took off 3 bases at V and 8 bases at J, with 22 bases between the two ends. There are 16 residues in the CDR3. Germline loops: CDR1 SNHLY, CDR2 FYNNEI. In DNA, the CDR3 is TGTGCCAGCAGTGATTGGGGGCGCGTGGGATTGTACGGCTACACCTTC. Amino acids: CASSDWGRVGLYGYTF.

V is TRBV7-9 and J is TRBJ2-7, with 7 nucleotides matching TRBD1. V dropped 5 bases and J dropped 0; count of bases not matched to a gene: 10. This CDR3 contains 16 residues. The germline V gene has CDR1 SEHNR and CDR2 FQNEAQ (reference sequence). CDR3 DNA: TGTGCCAGCAGCCCCCAAGGGGGCGAAAACTCCTACGAGCAGTACTTC. This codes for CASSPQGGENSYEQYF.

This clone counts as medium-sized. The V gene is TRBV14, the J gene TRBJ1-3, with D unresolved. V shed 0 bases and J shed 15 bases, with 15 bases lying between them. Germline CDR1 and CDR2: SGHDN and FVKESK. This CDR3 has 13 residues. The CDR3 coding sequence is TGTGCCAGCAGCCAAGATAGCCTGGGGAAGTCATATTTT. Its translation: CASSQDSLGKSYF.

This clone was counted a single time. The chain employs TRBV13 and TRBJ1-1; D is possibly TRBD1 (5 bases). The CDR3 extends over 13 amino acids. Germline V gene sequence: CDR1 PRHDT, CDR2 FYEKMQ (reference sequence). Trimming removed 5 bases from V and 4 bases from J, with 11 bases in between. The DNA of the CDR3 is TGTGCCAGCAGCCCCCGGGGACCCACTGAAGCTTTCTTT. This codes for CASSPRGPTEAFF.

This chain connects TRBV27 to TRBJ2-2; D is unclear. V lost 5 bases and J lost 8, with 18 bases in between. Germline CDR1 and CDR2: MNHEY and SMNVEV (reference sequence). The CDR3 consists of 15 residues. The CDR3 nucleotides read TGTGCCAGCAGTCCACCAGACTCCGATTGGGGGGAGCTGTTTTTT. Amino acids: CASSPPDSDWGELFF.

This chain links TRBV9 with TRBJ2-1; maybe TRBD2 (5 bases). This CDR3 contains 14 residues. V was trimmed by 0 bases and J by 4 bases, leaving 8 bases between them. Germline-derived CDR1 and CDR2 are SGDLS and YYNGEE. Written as DNA, the CDR3 is TGTGCCAGCAGCGTAGTGGAGGAGTACAATGAGCAGTTCTTC. This gives the protein CASSVVEEYNEQFF.